These 7 T cell receptor beta chains were all obtained from the same sample, sequenced in a study of glioma-infiltrating T cells after dendritic cell vaccination. Time point defined: after dendritic cell vaccination, including at tumor progression/relapse. Assay: immunoSEQ multiplex PCR; the TCRdb copy retains only in-frame clones and omits some. The profile covers more than 95,000 clones, with around 91% appearing a single time and approximately 2.7% taken by the ten largest. The sample was blood, taken after dendritic cell vaccination. The receptors come from a human donor with glioblastoma.

V is TRBV30 and J is TRBJ2-2; TRBD1 might be the D (6 bases). Germline loops: CDR1 GTSNPN, CDR2 SVGIG (reference sequence). The CDR3 extends over 16 amino acids. V was shortened by 7 bases and J by 0 bases, with 18 bases between the two germline ends. The CDR3 spells CAYRQALYSNTGELFF. The DNA of the CDR3 is TGTGCCTACAGACAGGCGTTGTATTCGAACACCGGGGAGCTGTTTTTT.

The chain links TRBV29-1 to TRBJ1-3; D unclear. Trimming cost V 3 bases and J 12 bases, with 15 bases left between them. The germline V gene encodes CDR1 SQVTM and CDR2 ANQGSEA. The length of the CDR3 is 12 residues. CDR3 bases: TGCAGCGTTGATTTGTACGGGGTAGGCATATATTTT. Residues: CSVDLYGVGIYF. The entire variable domain, with the rest obtained from reference TRBV29-1 and TRBJ1-3, is as follows: SAVISQKPSRDICQRGTSLTIQCQVDSQVTMMFWYRQQPGQSLTLIATANQGSEATYESGFVIDKFPISRPNLTFSTLTVSNMSPEDSSIYLCSVDLYGVGIYFGEGSWLTVV.

This clone has only a few counts. The V call is TRBV27, the J call TRBJ1-1; a possible D gene is TRBD1 (6 bases). V was trimmed by 10 bases and J by 3 bases, leaving 18 bases between them. Per germline, CDR1 MNHEY and CDR2 SMNVEV (reference sequence). This CDR3 is built from 14 residues. The CDR3: CATVGTRQYTEAFF. Written as DNA, the CDR3 is TGTGCCACCGTAGGGACACGACAATACACTGAAGCTTTCTTT.

This chain joins TRBV6-5 and TRBJ1-1, with TRBD1 matching over 8 bases. V lost 2 bases to trimming and J lost 1 base; unmatched junction nucleotides: 0. CDR3 length: 14 residues. Germline CDR1 and CDR2: MNHEY and SVGAGI. This CDR3 is CASSYGQGNTEAFF. Here the CDR3 DNA reads TGTGCCAGCAGTTACGGACAGGGGAACACTGAAGCTTTCTTT.

The chain joins TRBV11-3 to TRBJ2-7; 7 bases match TRBD1. Trimming at V came to 5 bases and at J to 3 bases, leaving 13 bases not matched to a gene. The CDR3 totals 16 residues. The V gene's germline CDR1 is SGHNT and CDR2 YENEEA. The CDR3, as DNA: TGTGCCAGCAGCGCGAGAGACAGGGCGGCGGGCTACGAGCAGTACTTC. Its protein product is CASSARDRAAGYEQYF.

This chain joins TRBV9 and TRBJ2-5, with no clear D. Germline CDR1 is SGDLS and CDR2 is YYNGEE. Between the trimmed V and J ends, which lost 0 bases and 1 base, there was a span of 13 bases. The CDR3 loop spans 16 amino acids. CDR3 sequence reads: CASSVGAGRVQETQYF. The DNA of the CDR3 is TGTGCCAGCAGCGTAGGGGCAGGTAGAGTCCAAGAGACCCAGTACTTC.

V usage is TRBV18 and J usage is TRBJ1-4; D is unresolved. V was clipped by 5 bases and J by 8 bases, with 6 bases between them. Germline V gene lookup returns CDR1 KGHSH and CDR2 LQKENI. The CDR3 is 11 residues long. CDR3 amino acids: CASSGEEKLFF. CDR3 coding DNA: TGTGCCAGCTCAGGGGAGGAAAAACTGTTTTTT.